The entry below describes one TCR beta chain. No antigen is known for it. The input lacks base qualities; no much larger clone sits a single base away. The method behind the library was the immunoSEQ multiplex PCR assay. The table comes from immuneACCESS by way of TCRdb, which keeps in-frame sequences with V and J called. Part of the clones is missing from these tables; in studies checked, under half for an unresolved V gene and the rest for unknown reasons. The sample table holds about 33,000 clones, of which roughly nine tenths were seen once. The top ten constitute around 2.7% of the sample. The record originates from a study of T cell changes during pregnancy in multiple sclerosis (dated by TCRdb to about 2019). Regarding the study in general: In women with multiple sclerosis, the researchers looked at how the T cell repertoire shifted as pregnancy progressed.

CDR1 is given as SGHRS and CDR2 as YFSETQ, both from the germline V gene. V and J are trimmed by 4 bases and 0 bases, and the gene matches miss 3 bases of the junction. Taken from cysteine to phenylalanine, the CDR3 has 15 residues. Solely the CDR3 DNA is kept, with 45 bases framed from the first base. In this chain, TRBV5-1 is recombined with TRBJ2-7; the junction holds 11 bases that match TRBD1. The source was CD4+ T cells from peripheral blood mononuclear cells, collected in the third trimester of pregnancy. This TCR was recovered from a female donor in good health, enrolled as a control in a pregnancy study. The sequenced DNA: TGCGCCAGCAGCCAGGGACAGGGGGTCTCCTACGAGCAGTACTTC. It is translated as CASSQGQGVSYEQYF.